This entry is about one T cell receptor (beta chain). Its antigen is currently unknown. TCRdb reprocessed the 5' RACE reads and reports one entry per CDR3 protein, with no DNA. The data include about 150,000 distinct CDR3 sequences; the top ten clones carry approximately 35%. This sample was included in a study of T cells expressing NK-cell markers. About the study: Serological testing identified seven of the eight sequenced donors as HCMV-seropositive and one as seronegative. General study results and limits: The HCMV specificity of the expanded NKG2C+ T cell clones stayed unresolved. A few donors' CD3+CD56-NKG2C+ cells were dominated by the same clonotypes.

The receptor was derived from a woman aged 50 to 60 in good health. The sample taken for sequencing was blood T cells: a sorted CD56 or NKG2C T cell subset, CD4+ or CD8+ T cells, or bulk PBMC T cells (not recorded which).

The CDR3 sequence is CASSLLGSLYNEQFF. V is TRBV5-6 and J is TRBJ2-1; TCRdb returns TRBD1, unconfirmable since there is no DNA. This CDR3 spans 15 amino acids. From germline, CDR1 is SGHDT and CDR2 YYEEEE.